This T cell receptor beta chain was sequenced during a study of blood T cell repertoires in COVID-19. Looking at the study overall: The analysed material was cDNA or gDNA that came from T cells, B-cell-depleted T cells, or PBMCs.

How the authors handled the data: Scientists estimated how many nucleated cells there were by amplifying reference gene primers. Profiling relied on immunoSEQ multiplex PCR, and the TCRdb table lists in-frame clones only, not all of them. D and trimming were read from the DNA, whereas the V and J calls and clone size are those reported in that table. The table records about 300,000 clones, about 82% of them present only once. The CDR3 contains 15 residues. V shed 5 bases and J 3 bases; nucleotides not matched to a gene: 8. CDR1 is SGHAT and CDR2 is FQNNGV in the germline V gene. V and J are TRBV11-2 and TRBJ1-2, with 8 bases identical to TRBD1. Sequencing used peripheral blood. The source of this sequence is a woman aged 45-65 years with acute or convalescent COVID-19. The CDR3 DNA reads as TGTGCCAGCAGCCCTAGACGGGGACAGGACTATGGCTACACCTTC. Encoded protein: CASSPRRGQDYGYTF.